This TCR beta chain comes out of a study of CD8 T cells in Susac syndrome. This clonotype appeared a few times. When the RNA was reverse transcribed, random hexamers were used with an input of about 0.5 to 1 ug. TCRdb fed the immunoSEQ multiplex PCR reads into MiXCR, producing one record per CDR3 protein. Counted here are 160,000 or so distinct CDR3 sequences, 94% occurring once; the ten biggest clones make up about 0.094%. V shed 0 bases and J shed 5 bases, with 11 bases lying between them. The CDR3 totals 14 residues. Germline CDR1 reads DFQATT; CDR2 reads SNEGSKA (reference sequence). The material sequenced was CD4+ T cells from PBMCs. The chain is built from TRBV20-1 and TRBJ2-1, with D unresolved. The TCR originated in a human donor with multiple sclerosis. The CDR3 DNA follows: TGCAGTGCTAGAGATCGCCTGGGTCACAATGAGCAGTTCTTC. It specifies CSARDRLGHNEQFF.